The rows below give T cell receptor beta chains drawn from one sample of a study of long-term antiretroviral therapy in people with HIV. Sequencing was performed with immunoSEQ multiplex PCR; in TCRdb, only in-frame clones are kept and a portion is missing. The data show fewer than 40,000 clones, more than 95% seen once. The sample in question was unsorted PBMCs, obtained 6.9 years after starting antiretroviral therapy. Source of these receptors: a man aged 30 to 45 with HIV. The CDR3 runs from the conserved cysteine through the conserved F or W. A D gene is named only where the DNA matches it firmly. Clone size, where shown, is once, few, many, or a class for clones that have expanded.

d_gene: NA; abundance: NA; v_gene: TRBV27; j_gene: TRBJ1-5; CDR3nt: TGTGCCAGCAGTTTATCGTGGTTGTCGGGCAATCAGCCCCAGCATTTT; CDR3aa: CASSLSWLSGNQPQHF
d_gene: TRBD1; abundance: NA; v_gene: TRBV4-1; j_gene: TRBJ2-2; CDR3nt: TGCGCCAGCAAAATGACAGGGTCCGGGGAGCTGTTTTTT; CDR3aa: CASKMTGSGELFF
d_gene: NA; abundance: few; v_gene: TRBV10-3; j_gene: TRBJ1-4; CDR3nt: TGTGCCATCAGGGAGACAGAGGAAAAACTGTTTTTT; CDR3aa: CAIRETEEKLFF
d_gene: TRBD2; abundance: NA; v_gene: TRBV6-6; j_gene: TRBJ2-7; CDR3nt: TGTGCCAGCAGTTATTTCCTGGGGGGGAACGAGCAGTACTTC; CDR3aa: CASSYFLGGNEQYF
d_gene: NA; abundance: NA; v_gene: TRBV7-2; j_gene: TRBJ2-2; CDR3nt: TGTGCCAGCAGCTTAGAAACCCTACTAACCCTCCGCGGGGAGCTGTTTTTT; CDR3aa: CASSLETLLTLRGELFF
d_gene: NA; abundance: NA; v_gene: TRBV4-1; j_gene: TRBJ2-6; CDR3nt: TGCGCCAGCAGCCAAGGCCCCGGGGGTCCGGTTCCTGGGGCCAACGTCCTGACTTTC; CDR3aa: CASSQGPGGPVPGANVLTF
d_gene: TRBD1; abundance: NA; v_gene: TRBV27; j_gene: TRBJ2-2; CDR3nt: TGTGCCAGCTTAGGACAGGGGGGAACCGGGGAGCTGTTTTTT; CDR3aa: CASLGQGGTGELFF
d_gene: NA; abundance: NA; v_gene: TRBV28; j_gene: TRBJ2-7; CDR3nt: TGTGCCAGCAGTTTACTCAGGGTGATGTGGGAGCAGTACTTC; CDR3aa: CASSLLRVMWEQYF
d_gene: NA; abundance: NA; v_gene: TRBV11-2; j_gene: TRBJ2-3; CDR3nt: TGTGCCAGCAGCTTCCAGGGCACAGATACGCAGTATTTT; CDR3aa: CASSFQGTDTQYF
d_gene: TRBD2; abundance: NA; v_gene: TRBV28; j_gene: TRBJ2-7; CDR3nt: TGTGCCAGCAGTCGACTAGCGAACTCCTACGAGCAGTACTTC; CDR3aa: CASSRLANSYEQYF
d_gene: NA; abundance: NA; v_gene: TRBV6-1; j_gene: TRBJ1-2; CDR3nt: TGTGCCAGCAGTGAAATGGGCAGGGTGGACTATGGCTACACCTTC; CDR3aa: CASSEMGRVDYGYTF
d_gene: NA; abundance: NA; v_gene: TRBV9; j_gene: TRBJ1-1; CDR3nt: TGTGCCAGCAGCGTAGATGGCCGACCGGCTTTCTTT; CDR3aa: CASSVDGRPAFF
d_gene: NA; abundance: NA; v_gene: TRBV20-1; j_gene: TRBJ2-3; CDR3nt: TGCAGTGCTATTTCTTACGATACGCAGTATTTT; CDR3aa: CSAISYDTQYF
d_gene: NA; abundance: NA; v_gene: TRBV19; j_gene: TRBJ1-6; CDR3nt: TGTGCCAGTAGTATAGAATTCCCTTTCTCACCCCTCCACTTT; CDR3aa: CASSIEFPFSPLHF
d_gene: TRBD2; abundance: NA; v_gene: TRBV7-8; j_gene: TRBJ2-1; CDR3nt: TGTGCCAGCAGCTTAGTCGTGACTAGCGGGTTCAATGAGCAGTTCTTC; CDR3aa: CASSLVVTSGFNEQFF
d_gene: NA; abundance: NA; v_gene: TRBV6-5; j_gene: TRBJ2-1; CDR3nt: TGTGCCAGCGGTACCAGGTCGGGGCACAATGAGCAGTTCTTC; CDR3aa: CASGTRSGHNEQFF
d_gene: NA; abundance: NA; v_gene: TRBV9; j_gene: TRBJ2-6; CDR3nt: TGTGCCAGCAGCGTACCTTCCCGTCGCACCGGGGCCAACGTCCTGACTTTC; CDR3aa: CASSVPSRRTGANVLTF
d_gene: TRBD2; abundance: NA; v_gene: TRBV7-8; j_gene: TRBJ2-7; CDR3nt: TGTGCCAGCAGCATACCCTGGGGAGGGCCCTACGAGCAGTACTTC; CDR3aa: CASSIPWGGPYEQYF
d_gene: NA; abundance: NA; v_gene: TRBV7-2; j_gene: TRBJ2-3; CDR3nt: TGTGCCAGCAGCTTAATGGGCGGGGACACAGATACGCAGTATTTT; CDR3aa: CASSLMGGDTDTQYF
d_gene: TRBD1; abundance: NA; v_gene: TRBV7-8; j_gene: TRBJ1-1; CDR3nt: TGTGCCAGCAGCCCGTTAGCCGGGACAGGGTTACACACTGAAGCTTTCTTT; CDR3aa: CASSPLAGTGLHTEAFF
d_gene: TRBD1; abundance: NA; v_gene: TRBV2; j_gene: TRBJ1-1; CDR3nt: TGTGCCAGCAGTAATGGACAGGGTCCCACTGAAGCTTTCTTT; CDR3aa: CASSNGQGPTEAFF
d_gene: NA; abundance: once; v_gene: TRBV29-1; j_gene: TRBJ2-3; CDR3nt: TGCAGCGTTGCGGAGGCCTTAGATACGCAGTATTTT; CDR3aa: CSVAEALDTQYF
d_gene: NA; abundance: once; v_gene: TRBV4-1; j_gene: TRBJ2-5; CDR3nt: TGCGCCAGCAGCCAGTGGCGGCGGGAGACCCAGTACTTC; CDR3aa: CASSQWRRETQYF
d_gene: NA; abundance: NA; v_gene: TRBV10-3; j_gene: TRBJ1-2; CDR3nt: TGTGCCATCAGTGATCCAGGGAAGACTCTCTATGGCTACACCTTC; CDR3aa: CAISDPGKTLYGYTF
d_gene: NA; abundance: NA; v_gene: TRBV10-3; j_gene: TRBJ1-2; CDR3nt: TGTGCCATCAGTGATCAGGGGAGCTATGGCTACACCTTC; CDR3aa: CAISDQGSYGYTF
d_gene: NA; abundance: NA; v_gene: TRBV7-3; j_gene: TRBJ2-3; CDR3nt: TGTGCCAGCAGCTCCATAGCCTCTGATACGCAGTATTTT; CDR3aa: CASSSIASDTQYF
d_gene: NA; abundance: NA; v_gene: TRBV18; j_gene: TRBJ1-1; CDR3nt: TGTGCCAGCTCACCCCCGGGTCGGCCTCTGAACACTGAAGCTTTCTTT; CDR3aa: CASSPPGRPLNTEAFF
d_gene: TRBD1; abundance: NA; v_gene: TRBV6-5; j_gene: TRBJ1-1; CDR3nt: TGTGCCAGCAGTTACGGGGCAGGGGGCGGGTTGGGAGCTTTCTTT; CDR3aa: CASSYGAGGGLGAFF
d_gene: TRBD2; abundance: NA; v_gene: TRBV27; j_gene: TRBJ2-3; CDR3nt: TGTGCCAGCAGTTTAGCTAGCGGGAGTATGGATACGCAGTATTTT; CDR3aa: CASSLASGSMDTQYF
d_gene: NA; abundance: NA; v_gene: TRBV19; j_gene: TRBJ1-2; CDR3nt: TGTGCCAGTACCGATACAGTCTTCGGTGGCTACACCTTC; CDR3aa: CASTDTVFGGYTF
d_gene: NA; abundance: NA; v_gene: TRBV18; j_gene: TRBJ1-1; CDR3nt: TGTGCCAGCTCACTAGGTTCTGAAGCTTTCTTT; CDR3aa: CASSLGSEAFF
d_gene: NA; abundance: NA; v_gene: TRBV6-1; j_gene: TRBJ1-5; CDR3nt: TGTGCCAGCACCAATTTCCAGCCCCAGCATTTT; CDR3aa: CASTNFQPQHF
d_gene: NA; abundance: NA; v_gene: TRBV9; j_gene: TRBJ2-1; CDR3nt: TGTGCCAGCAGCCCAAATCAACTAGCTGCGAATGAGCAGTTCTTC; CDR3aa: CASSPNQLAANEQFF
d_gene: NA; abundance: NA; v_gene: TRBV6-1; j_gene: TRBJ2-7; CDR3nt: TGTGCCAGCAGTGCCCCCGGTACCTACGAGCAGTACTTC; CDR3aa: CASSAPGTYEQYF
d_gene: NA; abundance: NA; v_gene: TRBV6-6; j_gene: TRBJ1-5; CDR3nt: TGTGCCAGCAGCCAAACGGATCAGCCCCAGCATTTT; CDR3aa: CASSQTDQPQHF
d_gene: NA; abundance: NA; v_gene: TRBV27; j_gene: TRBJ2-3; CDR3nt: TGTGCCAGCAGTCAACGAGGGACGTCCTCCCGTCGGGGTACGCAGTATTTT; CDR3aa: CASSQRGTSSRRGTQYF
d_gene: TRBD2; abundance: NA; v_gene: TRBV7-2; j_gene: TRBJ2-3; CDR3nt: TGTGCCAGCAGCCCGGGACTAGCGAACACAGATACGCAGTATTTT; CDR3aa: CASSPGLANTDTQYF
d_gene: TRBD1; abundance: NA; v_gene: TRBV7-3; j_gene: TRBJ2-5; CDR3nt: TGTGCCAGCAGTCCCAGGGGGTTAGAGACCCAGTACTTC; CDR3aa: CASSPRGLETQYF
d_gene: NA; abundance: NA; v_gene: TRBV18; j_gene: TRBJ1-2; CDR3nt: TGTGCCAGCTCACTTGGGGCACAGGATGGCTACACCTTC; CDR3aa: CASSLGAQDGYTF
d_gene: NA; abundance: NA; v_gene: TRBV6-5; j_gene: TRBJ2-7; CDR3nt: TGTGCCAGCAGTTACTCGGGGGTCCAGGTCGAGCAGTACTTC; CDR3aa: CASSYSGVQVEQYF
d_gene: NA; abundance: NA; v_gene: TRBV6-5; j_gene: TRBJ1-2; CDR3nt: TGTGCCAGCAGTTACTCAGGGGAGGGACCTATGTATGGCTACACCTTC; CDR3aa: CASSYSGEGPMYGYTF
d_gene: NA; abundance: NA; v_gene: TRBV6-5; j_gene: TRBJ1-2; CDR3nt: TGTGCCAGCAGTTACTCGCTCAATTTAGATGGCTACACCTTC; CDR3aa: CASSYSLNLDGYTF
d_gene: NA; abundance: NA; v_gene: TRBV7-9; j_gene: TRBJ2-3; CDR3nt: TGTGCCAGCAGCGACTTCAGCACAGATACGCAGTATTTT; CDR3aa: CASSDFSTDTQYF
d_gene: NA; abundance: NA; v_gene: TRBV5-5; j_gene: TRBJ2-7; CDR3nt: TGTGCCAGCAGCCCCGGAGGAGGGTCGTTCGAGCAGTACTTC; CDR3aa: CASSPGGGSFEQYF
d_gene: NA; abundance: NA; v_gene: TRBV6-1; j_gene: TRBJ1-3; CDR3nt: TGTGCCAGCAGTAAGGGGAACGACAGAGACACCATATATTTT; CDR3aa: CASSKGNDRDTIYF
d_gene: NA; abundance: NA; v_gene: TRBV6-4; j_gene: TRBJ1-1; CDR3nt: TGTGCCAGCAGTGACTCAGGGTTCGGCAAAGCTTTCTTT; CDR3aa: CASSDSGFGKAFF
d_gene: NA; abundance: NA; v_gene: TRBV12-2; j_gene: TRBJ1-4; CDR3nt: TGTGCAAGTCGCCCTATGAACAGGGGACACCCGGTAAAAAATGAAAAACTGTTTTTT; CDR3aa: CASRPMNRGHPVKNEKLFF
d_gene: TRBD2; abundance: NA; v_gene: TRBV4-2; j_gene: TRBJ2-5; CDR3nt: TGTGCCAGCAGCTCAAGGACTAGCGGGAACCAAGAGACCCAGTACTTC; CDR3aa: CASSSRTSGNQETQYF
d_gene: TRBD2; abundance: NA; v_gene: TRBV10-3; j_gene: TRBJ2-3; CDR3nt: TGTGCCATCAGTGAGGGATGGACTAGCGGGAGTGTAGATACGCAGTATTTT; CDR3aa: CAISEGWTSGSVDTQYF
d_gene: NA; abundance: NA; v_gene: TRBV11-2; j_gene: TRBJ1-1; CDR3nt: TGTGCCAGCAGCTTAGAGGGAGGGGATAACACTGAAGCTTTCTTT; CDR3aa: CASSLEGGDNTEAFF
d_gene: NA; abundance: NA; v_gene: TRBV5-1; j_gene: TRBJ1-2; CDR3nt: TGCGCCAGCAGCGCCCGGGACGGGAACTATGGCTACACCTTC; CDR3aa: CASSARDGNYGYTF